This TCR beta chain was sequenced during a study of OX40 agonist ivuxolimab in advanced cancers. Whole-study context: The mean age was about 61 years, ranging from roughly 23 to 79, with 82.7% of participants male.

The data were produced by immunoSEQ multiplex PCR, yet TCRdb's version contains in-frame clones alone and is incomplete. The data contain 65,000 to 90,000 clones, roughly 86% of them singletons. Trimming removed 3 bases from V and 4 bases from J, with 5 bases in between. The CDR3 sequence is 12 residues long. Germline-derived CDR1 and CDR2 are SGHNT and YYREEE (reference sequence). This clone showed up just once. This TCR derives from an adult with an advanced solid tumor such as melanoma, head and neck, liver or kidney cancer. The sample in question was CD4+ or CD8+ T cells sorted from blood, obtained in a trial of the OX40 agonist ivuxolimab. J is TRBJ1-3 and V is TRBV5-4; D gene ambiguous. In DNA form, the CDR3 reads TGTGCCAGCAGCTCACAGGGAAACACCATATATTTT. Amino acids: CASSSQGNTIYF.